This paragraph covers one T cell receptor beta chain sequence. Its antigen is not known. Trimming took off 7 bases at V and 0 bases at J, with 6 bases between the two ends. The CDR3 runs 13 residues. The germline gives CDR1 MGHDK, CDR2 SYGVNS. It was with 60 Vbeta and 13 Jbeta primers that the PCR ran. Measured with immunoSEQ multiplex PCR; TCRdb has only the in-frame clones, and not every one. The repertoire consists of about 130,000 clones, with 65% to 90% occurring once and the leading ten covering 2.5% to 3%. This sample was included in a study of cytomegalovirus exposure and HLA in healthy donors. Findings of the study overall: Reported performance of the classifier showed diagnosis of cytomegalovirus status with high specificity and sensitivity.

The J gene is TRBJ2-2, the V gene TRBV25-1; D is uncertain. The receptor was derived from a young woman in good health and CMV-seropositive. The specimen was PBMCs. The CDR3 nucleotides read TGTGCCAGCAATGGCCCGAACACCGGGGAGCTGTTTTTT. It encodes CASNGPNTGELFF.